The entry below gives a single T cell receptor (beta chain) sequence along with its context. No antigen is known for it. No clone much larger than this one lies a single base away; base qualities are absent. The time point label of this sample denotes: week 5, during vaccination. Every vaccine dose consisted of 300 ug of a 20-mer mutant IDH1 peptide in Montanide, administered subcutaneously together with topical imiquimod. All donors had newly diagnosed IDH1-mutant astrocytomas of WHO grade 3 or 4 that showed loss of nuclear ATRX. The samples were drawn from NOA16, a multicentre, single-arm, open-label phase I trial in Germany that tested a mutant IDH1 peptide vaccine in humans for the first time. Genomic DNA for TCRB sequencing was extracted from EDTA blood using the DNeasy Blood and Tissue Kit. This sample is part of a study of a mutant IDH1 vaccine in newly diagnosed glioma (dated by TCRdb to the early 2020s). Context from the whole study: Eight vaccinations were administered to patients in weeks 1, 3, 5, 7, 11, 15, 19 and 23, corresponding to visits V03 through V10. In the chemotherapy-containing groups, vaccination started alongside temozolomide cycles, whereas in patients who had radiotherapy alone it started 4-6 weeks after radiotherapy. The roughly 30 treated patients were approximately 60% male and 37.5% female, with a mean age of about 43 years. Prior to enrollment, standard therapy consisting of radiotherapy alone, temozolomide alone, or radiochemotherapy with temozolomide had been administered to patients, with the combination being received by most patients. Peripheral blood was drawn at six visits: V03 (baseline), V05, V07, V10, V12 and V13. Longitudinal TCRB deep sequencing was performed for 20 to 30 treated patients wherever samples were available for exploratory analyses. Overall study outcomes, separate from this receptor: No apparent relationship was observed between pseudoprogression and alterations in the top peripheral T cell clonotypes detected by TCRB sequencing. PBMC samples for TCRB deep sequencing were selected based on availability. The authors stated that sample limitations prevented analyses of patient blood samples from being reproduced. Vaccine-induced immune responses across multiple MHC alleles were detected in roughly 94% of patients.

The library was prepared using the immunoSEQ multiplex PCR assay. The hsTCRB Kit was used according to the manufacturer's protocol to amplify rearranged TCR beta chain sequences. TCRB libraries were sequenced on an Illumina MiSeq. The authors processed their data as follows. Demultiplexing, trimming and gene mapping were performed with the kit vendor's proprietary platform. TCRdb mirrors the immuneACCESS table, restricted to in-frame sequences. Some clones are absent from its copies; in checked studies, under half trace to an unresolved V gene, and the reason for the others is unknown. V, J and clone size were drawn from that table, and D and trimming were deduced from the DNA. This sample comprises around 36,000 clones, more than 85% of them detected only once. The ten top clones hold about 2.4% of the sample. The cysteine opens and the phenylalanine closes a CDR3 of 15 amino acids. Only the CDR3 portion is preserved as DNA: 45 bases, with reading frame beginning at the first base. The germline V gene (reference sequence) supplies CDR1 LNHDA and CDR2 SQIVND. V drops 10 bases and J drops 4 bases, leaving 20 bases in between.

The sample consisted of PBMCs, taken from a glioma patient whose treatment included an IDH1 peptide vaccine. Recombination connected TRBV19 to TRBJ1-5, with the D gene not confidently named. The sequence was obtained from a man in his forties or fifties with glioma. The DNA reads as follows: TGTGCCACCTTAACGAAGGTCAACGGGAATCAGCCCCAGCATTTT. Its protein is CATLTKVNGNQPQHF.